This T cell receptor (beta chain) originates from a study of T cell changes during pregnancy in multiple sclerosis. Measured with immunoSEQ multiplex PCR; TCRdb has only the in-frame clones, and not every one. Seen here are 40,000 to 45,000 clones, roughly 92% observed once, and the top ten hold around 0.52%. The germline gives CDR1 SGHKS, CDR2 YYEKEE (reference sequence). Trimming removed 3 bases at V and 2 bases at J, with 12 bases between. The CDR3 contains 15 residues. The sequencing here drew on CD4+ T cells from peripheral blood mononuclear cells, taken in the third trimester of pregnancy. The TCR sequence derives from a female donor with multiple sclerosis, enrolled in a pregnancy study. V usage is TRBV5-5 and J usage is TRBJ1-5; D may be TRBD1 (5 bases). CDR3 DNA sequence: TGTGCCAGCAGCTGGACCATAGGGGGCAATCAGCCCCAGCATTTT. Protein: CASSWTIGGNQPQHF.